This T cell receptor (beta chain) originates from a study of shared clonotypes between healthy human individuals. Germline-derived CDR1 and CDR2 are SGHTA and FQGNSA. The length of the CDR3 is 13 residues. Trimming left V 2 bases short and J 3 bases short, with 7 bases between. The repertoire was sequenced with immunoSEQ multiplex PCR; TCRdb's copy has only in-frame clones and lacks some. The data contain about 1 million clones, under 80% of them singletons. This clone came up once. The antigen is undetermined. Study results and limitations: Tissue TCR repertoires likely differ from these blood-only repertoires.

Healthy HIV-negative adults without recent acute infections or vaccinations served as donors. V and J are TRBV7-2 and TRBJ1-1; no reliable D call. The TCR sequence derives from a man younger than 35 in good health. The sequenced sample was memory CD4+ T cells sorted from blood. Subset defined: CD45RA-negative fraction. The CDR3 loop is CASSLMTHTEAFF. The CDR3 bases are TGTGCCAGCAGCTTAATGACGCACACTGAAGCTTTCTTT.